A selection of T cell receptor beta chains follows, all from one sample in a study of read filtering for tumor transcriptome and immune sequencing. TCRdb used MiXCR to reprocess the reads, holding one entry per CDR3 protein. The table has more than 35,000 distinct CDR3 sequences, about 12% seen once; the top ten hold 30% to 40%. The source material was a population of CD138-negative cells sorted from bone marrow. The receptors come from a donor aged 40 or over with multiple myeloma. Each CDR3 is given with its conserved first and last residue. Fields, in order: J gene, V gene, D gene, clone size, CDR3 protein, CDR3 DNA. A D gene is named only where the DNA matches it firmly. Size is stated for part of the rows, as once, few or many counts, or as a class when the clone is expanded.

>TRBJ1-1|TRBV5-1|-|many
CASSLDTATEAFF
TGCGCCAGCAGCTTGGATACGGCGACTGAAGCTTTCTTT
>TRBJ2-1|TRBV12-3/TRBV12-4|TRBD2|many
CASSGLAGSLGEQFF
TGTGCCAGCAGCGGACTAGCGGGGAGCCTGGGGGAGCAGTTCTTC
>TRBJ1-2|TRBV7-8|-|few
CASSLTEYYGYTF
TGTGCCAGCAGCTTAACAGAGTACTATGGCTACACCTTC
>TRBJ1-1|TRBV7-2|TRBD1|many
CASSLGATGVNTEAFF
TGTGCCAGCAGCTTAGGGGCGACAGGGGTGAACACTGAAGCTTTCTTT
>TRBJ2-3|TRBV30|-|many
CAWKKTFSTDTQYF
TGTGCCTGGAAAAAGACCTTTAGCACAGATACGCAGTATTTT
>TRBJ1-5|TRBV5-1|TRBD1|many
CASSPREGTGNSSNQPQHF
TGCGCCAGCAGCCCGAGGGAAGGGACAGGGAATTCAAGCAATCAGCCCCAGCATTTT
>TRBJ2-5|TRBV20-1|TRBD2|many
CSALSGAPEETQYF
TGCAGTGCCCTTAGCGGGGCCCCGGAGGAGACCCAGTACTTC
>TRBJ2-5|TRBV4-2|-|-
CASSKNVGLETQYF
TGTGCCAGCAGCAAGAACGTGGGGCTTGAGACCCAGTACTTC
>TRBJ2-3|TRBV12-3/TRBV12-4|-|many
CASSLGAGGDTQYF
TGTGCCAGCAGTTTAGGGGCAGGCGGGGATACGCAGTATTTT
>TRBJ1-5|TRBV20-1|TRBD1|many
CSAPETGDQPQHF
TGCAGTGCTCCGGAGACAGGGGATCAGCCCCAGCATTTT
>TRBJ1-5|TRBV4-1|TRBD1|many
CASSHSTGSGQPQHF
TGCGCCAGCAGCCACTCGACAGGGTCGGGCCAGCCCCAGCATTTT
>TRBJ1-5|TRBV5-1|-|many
CASSLGPPGEPQHF
TGCGCCAGCAGCTTGGGGCCCCCGGGTGAGCCCCAGCATTTT
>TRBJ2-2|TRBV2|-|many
CASSERGRTGELFF
TGTGCCAGCAGTGAACGTGGTCGGACCGGGGAGCTGTTTTTT
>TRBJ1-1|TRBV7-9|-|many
CASSAGTRGAFF
TGTGCCAGCAGCGCAGGGACCAGAGGGGCTTTCTTT
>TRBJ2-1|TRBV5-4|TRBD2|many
CASSLAGGRNEQFF
TGTGCCAGCAGCTTAGCGGGGGGGCGGAATGAGCAGTTCTTC
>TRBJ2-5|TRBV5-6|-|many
CASSWWGRQETQYF
TGTGCCAGCAGCTGGTGGGGCCGCCAAGAGACCCAGTACTTC
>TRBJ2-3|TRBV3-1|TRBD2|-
CASSPAGVAGDTQYF
TGTGCCAGCAGCCCCGCGGGGGTGGCTGGAGATACGCAGTATTTT
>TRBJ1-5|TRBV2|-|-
CASSVLGTGNRPQRF
TGTGCCAGCAGTGTCCTGGGAACAGGCAATCGGCCCCAGCGTTTT
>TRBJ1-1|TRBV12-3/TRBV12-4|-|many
CASSRVNTEAFF
TGTGCCAGCAGCAGGGTGAACACTGAAGCTTTCTTT
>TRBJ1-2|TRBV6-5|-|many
CASSSDTLLNYGYTF
TGTGCCAGCAGTTCAGACACTTTACTCAACTATGGCTACACCTTC
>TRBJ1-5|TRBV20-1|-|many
CSASAGTISNQPQHF
TGCAGTGCTAGTGCCGGGACAATTAGCAATCAGCCCCAGCATTTT
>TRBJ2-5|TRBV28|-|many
CASSWGEETQYF
TGTGCCAGCAGTTGGGGAGAAGAGACCCAGTACTTC
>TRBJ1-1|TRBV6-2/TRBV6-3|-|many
CASSPHIQGNTEAFF
TGTGCCAGCAGTCCGCACATACAGGGGAACACTGAAGCTTTCTTT